The 10 T cell receptor beta chains given below trace back to one sample, sequenced in a study of cytomegalovirus exposure and HLA in healthy donors. Primers for the PCR totalled 60 Vbeta and 13 Jbeta. Here immunoSEQ multiplex PCR was the method, and the copy in TCRdb shows in-frame clones only, minus some. The sample lists roughly 130,000 clones; roughly 72% were seen once. Material for sequencing was PBMCs. Receptor source: a man aged 40-49 years in good health and CMV-seronegative.

The chain combines TRBV11-2 with TRBJ2-3; 7 bases are a match to TRBD2. Losses at the gene ends were 5 bases for V and 0 bases for J; bases not matched to a gene: 5. The length of the CDR3 is 15 residues. Germline V lookup: CDR1 SGHAT, CDR2 FQNNGV. Here the CDR3 reads CASSPPTSSTDTQYF. The CDR3 bases are TGTGCCAGCAGCCCCCCGACTAGCAGCACAGATACGCAGTATTTT.

The chain recombines TRBV11-2 with TRBJ1-1; TRBD1 matches 9 bases. The CDR3 runs 18 residues. The trim removed 3 bases at V and 3 bases at J, leaving 14 bases unmatched. Germline V CDR1 and CDR2: SGHAT, FQNNGV. CDR3 sequence: CASSFGHAYRGLYTEAFF. The CDR3 DNA follows: TGTGCCAGCAGCTTTGGGCATGCGTACAGGGGGCTTTACACTGAAGCTTTCTTT.

The chain recombines TRBV29-1 with TRBJ2-7; D is unclear. Germline CDR1 SQVTM, CDR2 ANQGSEA. Trimming stripped 2 bases from V and 2 bases from J, with 4 bases between. This CDR3 has 11 residues. The chain's CDR3 is CSVEFAYEQYF. The CDR3 region has the DNA TGCAGCGTTGAATTCGCCTACGAGCAGTACTTC.

The rearrangement uses TRBV4-1 and TRBJ2-1, with D possibly TRBD1 on 5 matching bases. The CDR3 loop spans 15 amino acids. Trimming stripped 1 base from V and 6 bases from J, with 13 bases between. Per the germline V gene, CDR1 is MGHRA and CDR2 is YSYEKL. The CDR3 protein is CASSQGFSRGNEQFF. CDR3 nucleotide sequence: TGCGCCAGCAGCCAAGGGTTCTCTAGGGGCAATGAGCAGTTCTTC.

The gene calls are TRBV6-5 and TRBJ2-7; 9 bases are a match to TRBD1. V was clipped by 4 bases and J by 0 bases; unmatched bases: 4. Germline CDR1 reads MNHEY; CDR2 reads SVGAGI. The CDR3 length is 15 residues. As DNA, the CDR3 is TGTGCCAGCAGTTTACAACAGGGGGCCTCCTACGAGCAGTACTTC. It is translated as CASSLQQGASYEQYF.

This chain connects TRBV19 to TRBJ1-2; D not certain. This CDR3 region has 14 residues. Germline values: CDR1 LNHDA, CDR2 SQIVND (reference sequence). Trimming took off 3 bases at V and 5 bases at J, with 13 bases between the two ends. The CDR3 sequence is CASSIMDGPYGYTF. CDR3 DNA sequence: TGTGCCAGTAGTATTATGGATGGGCCTTATGGCTACACCTTC.

The chain employs TRBV6-1 and TRBJ2-7; 7 positions agree with TRBD1. The length of the CDR3 is 15 residues. J lost 1 base, V lost 2 bases, and 5 bases had no gene match. From germline, CDR1 is MNHNS and CDR2 SASEGT. In DNA form, the CDR3 reads TGTGCCAGCAGTGAAATAGGGACAGAGTCCTACGAGCAGTACTTC. Its protein product is CASSEIGTESYEQYF.

V and J are TRBV30 and TRBJ2-1; the match to TRBD2 covers 10 bases. The germline V gene encodes CDR1 GTSNPN and CDR2 SVGIG (reference sequence). CDR3 size: 14 residues. Losses at the gene ends were 3 bases for V and 6 bases for J; bases not matched to a gene: 5. CDR3 in amino acids: CAWRGVAGGNEQFF. DNA of the CDR3: TGTGCCTGGAGGGGGGTAGCGGGAGGCAATGAGCAGTTCTTC.

This clone was counted between two and nine times. The rearrangement links TRBV16 to TRBJ1-4; the D gene is possibly TRBD1 (5 bases). The germline V and J ends were trimmed by 2 bases and 8 bases, with 15 bases remaining between them. The germline V gene encodes CDR1 KGHSY and CDR2 FQNENV. The CDR3 runs to 15 residues. CDR3 sequence: CASSQRPGSFEKLFF. The CDR3 DNA reads as TGTGCCAGCAGCCAAAGGCCAGGGTCCTTCGAAAAACTGTTTTTT.

About this clone: The junction departs from germline at one end; a sequencing error may be responsible. The chain has TRBV11-1 and TRBJ2-7; 9 bases are a match to TRBD1. The CDR3 runs 12 residues. Per germline, CDR1 SGHAT and CDR2 FQDESV (reference sequence). CDR3 sequence: CASSYPRDREGF. The CDR3 DNA follows: TGTGCCAGCAGCTACCCTCGGGACAGGGAAGGCTTC.